This T cell receptor beta chain was captured by sequencing in a study of shared clonotypes between healthy human individuals (dated by TCRdb to about 2020). In the study overall: Three men and two women, aged 18 to 49 years, made up the cohort. For each donor, CD4 naive and CD4 memory were each given three plates, CD8 naive was given two plates, and CD8 memory was given one plate. To estimate repertoire size and how much clonotype sharing occurs between individuals, the study deeply sequenced the blood TCR repertoires of roughly 5 healthy adults. To increase sequencing depth and limit assay-specific biases, different laboratories used diverse techniques to prepare libraries and sequence TCR repertoires. Leukapheresis yielded between about 0.85 and 10 billion PBMCs per donor. What the work shows at the level of the full study, not this receptor alone: Approximately 5% of naive CD4, 3% to 4% of naive CD8, approximately 2% of memory CD4, and 0.35% to 0.5% of memory CD8 clonotypes were shared across several donors. Clonotypes shared by all four sorted-subset donors showed higher generation probabilities than non-shared clonotypes. Because the study included only a small number of donors, the genetic and exposure-history diversity represented was limited. Pairwise subsampling indicated that sequencing depth was expected to affect the degree of clonotype sharing among donors. Sampling was restricted to blood, and TCR repertoires in tissues likely differ from the TCR repertoires found in blood. Incomplete sequencing was indicated by rarefaction of sorted-subset datasets, despite the large sequencing depth. Larger estimated clonotype richness was generally found for naive subsets than for memory subsets.

This clone appeared a single time. Its antigen specificity is not known. Base qualities are not at hand, and no much larger clone is one base apart. V and J are truncated by 6 bases and 3 bases respectively, leaving an intervening sequence of 14 bases. According to the germline V gene (reference sequence), CDR1 reads MNHNY and CDR2 reads SVGAGI. The CDR3 contains 14 residues, cysteine and phenylalanine counted. Left in the record is the CDR3 DNA by itself, 42 bases read in frame from the first base. Using the deep immunoSEQ assay, multiplex PCR amplified TCR CDR3 regions from genomic DNA. Extracted genomic DNA from each cell subset was distributed evenly across all wells of several immunoSEQ 96-well plates, and each plate was treated as a replicate. For sorted subsets, roughly 200 ng of genomic DNA, equivalent to roughly 30,000 T cell genomes, went into each replicate PCR. The purified libraries were quantified using a Qubit 3.0 fluorometer, sized with a Bioanalyzer 2100, and then quantified again using the KAPA Library Quantification kit. Every immunoSEQ 96-well plate was sequenced on a separate single-read 150-cycle Illumina NextSeq 550 flow cell. Concerning the study's data processing: Because the immunoSEQ output held only junctional sequences and lacked quality scores, the filtering could not match the filtering applied to full-length reads. To assign V/J genes and CDR3, sequences were annotated using PyIR, a Python wrapper for IgBLAST v1.9, with IMGT germline references. Reads were filtered out if the reads had weak V/J assignments (E-value above 1e-6), no CDR3, stop codons, out-of-frame junctions, or ambiguous translated residues. V3J clonotypes were defined as sequences sharing an identical inferred V gene, J gene, and CDR3 amino acid sequence. The percentage overlap between two repertoires was calculated by dividing the number of shared unique clonotypes by the size of the smaller repertoire. Repertoire richness was assessed with RTK rarefaction, the Chao1 estimator, and Recon v2.1 estimates of unobserved clonotypes. For all TCRbeta clonotypes obtained by the gDNA method from a few donors, generation probabilities were computed with OLGA. Held by TCRdb, this immuneACCESS table contains in-frame sequences only and omits some clones. Under half of the omission traces to an unresolved V gene where checked; the cause of the rest is unknown. V, J and clone size derive from that table, while D and trimming were established from the DNA sequence. For this sample there are 850,000 to 1,200,000 clones; 70% to 80% appear just once. The ten largest clones add up to approximately 1.5% of the sample.

The donors were healthy, HIV-negative adults with no recently reported acute infections or vaccinations. Every donor was a Caucasian adult living in Nashville, Tennessee, USA. CD4+ T cells were enriched through magnetic negative selection, after which naive cells were positively selected on CD45RA and the remaining negative fraction served as the memory subset. After blood collection by leukapheresis, PBMCs were isolated using Ficoll-Histopaque density gradient centrifugation and then cryopreserved in the vapor phase of liquid nitrogen. Analytical flow cytometry was used to check the purity and quantity of every magnetically sorted T cell population. Each sorted fraction had its genomic DNA isolated and then quantified by UV absorbance on a Nanodrop 2000c.

The sequence links TRBV6-6 to TRBJ1-2; the D gene is perhaps TRBD1, from 6 matching bases. Sequenced input: memory CD4+ T cells sorted from blood. The cell subset or site label on this specimen signifies: CD45RA-negative fraction. The TCR comes from a man younger than 30 in good health. The DNA is TGTGCCAGCAGGGCCGGGGGCTCTTACTATGGCTACACCTTC. It is translated as CASRAGGSYYGYTF.